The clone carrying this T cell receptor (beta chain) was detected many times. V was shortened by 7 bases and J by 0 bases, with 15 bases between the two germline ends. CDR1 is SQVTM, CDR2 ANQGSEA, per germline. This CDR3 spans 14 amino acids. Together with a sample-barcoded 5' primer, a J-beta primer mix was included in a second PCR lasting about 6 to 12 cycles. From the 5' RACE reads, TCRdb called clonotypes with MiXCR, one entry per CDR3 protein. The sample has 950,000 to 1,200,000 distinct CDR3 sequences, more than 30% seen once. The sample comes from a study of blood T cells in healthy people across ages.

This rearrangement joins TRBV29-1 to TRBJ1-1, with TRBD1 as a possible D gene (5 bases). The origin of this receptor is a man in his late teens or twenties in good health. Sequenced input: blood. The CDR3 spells CSAAQGSMNTEAFF. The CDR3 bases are TGCAGCGCCGCCCAGGGTTCCATGAACACTGAAGCTTTCTTT.